This TCR beta chain emerged from a study of cytomegalovirus exposure and HLA in healthy donors. At the level of the study: Of roughly 360 genotyped donors, roughly 81% grouped in the Caucasian-associated ancestry cluster.

With 60 Vbeta and 13 Jbeta primers, the PCR was carried out. The table came from immunoSEQ multiplex PCR; TCRdb's copy has only in-frame clones and leaves some out. The top ten hold 2.5% to 3.5% of the sample, which has over 100,000 clones, roughly three quarters seen once. With 3 bases clipped from V and 2 bases from J, the junction kept 11 bases outside the gene matches. Looked up from germline, CDR1 is WSHSY and CDR2 is SAAADI. The CDR3 consists of 17 residues. The receptor's source is a woman aged 18-29 years in good health and CMV-seropositive. Sequencing was done on a sample of PBMCs. The V call is TRBV10-2, the J call TRBJ2-7; TRBD2 aligns across 9 bases. The CDR3 nucleotides read TGCGCCAGCAGTGATGATAGCGGGAGTTATTACGCCTACGAGCAGTACTTC. Protein: CASSDDSGSYYAYEQYF.